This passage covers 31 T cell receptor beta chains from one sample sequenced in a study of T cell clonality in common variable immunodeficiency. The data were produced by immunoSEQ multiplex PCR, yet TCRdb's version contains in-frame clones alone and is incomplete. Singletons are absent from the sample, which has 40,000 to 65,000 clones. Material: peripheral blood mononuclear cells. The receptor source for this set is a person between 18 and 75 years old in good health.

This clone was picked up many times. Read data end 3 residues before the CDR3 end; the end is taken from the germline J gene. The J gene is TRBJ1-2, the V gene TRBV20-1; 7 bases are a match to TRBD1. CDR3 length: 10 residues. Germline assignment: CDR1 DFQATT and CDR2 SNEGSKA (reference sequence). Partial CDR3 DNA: TGCAGTGCTAAGGGGGCGGGC. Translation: CSAKGAG. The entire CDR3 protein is CSAKGAGYTF.

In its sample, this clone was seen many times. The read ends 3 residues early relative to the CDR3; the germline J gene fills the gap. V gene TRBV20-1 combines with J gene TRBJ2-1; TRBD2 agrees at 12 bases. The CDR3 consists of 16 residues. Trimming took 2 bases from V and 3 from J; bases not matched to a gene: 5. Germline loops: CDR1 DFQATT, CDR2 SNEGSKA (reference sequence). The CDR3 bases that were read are TGCAGTGCTAGACTAGCGGGAGGGTCGGTCTACAATGAG. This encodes CSARLAGGSVYNE. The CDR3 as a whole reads CSARLAGGSVYNEQFF.

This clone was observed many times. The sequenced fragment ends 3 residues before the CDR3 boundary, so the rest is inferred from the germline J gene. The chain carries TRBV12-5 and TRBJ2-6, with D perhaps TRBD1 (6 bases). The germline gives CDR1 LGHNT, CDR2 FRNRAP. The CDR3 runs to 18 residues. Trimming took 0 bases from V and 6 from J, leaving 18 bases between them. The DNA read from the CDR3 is TGTGCTAGTGGTTTGGTACAGGGACGGAACCTCCTGGCCAACGTC. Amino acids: CASGLVQGRNLLANV. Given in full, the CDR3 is CASGLVQGRNLLANVLTF.

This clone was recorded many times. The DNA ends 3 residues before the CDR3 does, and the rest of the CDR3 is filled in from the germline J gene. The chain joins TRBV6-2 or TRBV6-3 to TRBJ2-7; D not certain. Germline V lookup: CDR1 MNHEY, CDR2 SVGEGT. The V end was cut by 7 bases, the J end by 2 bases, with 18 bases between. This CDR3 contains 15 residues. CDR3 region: CASTNGGSETYEQYF. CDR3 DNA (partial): TGTGCCAGCACCAACGGCGGATCGGAGACCTACGAG.

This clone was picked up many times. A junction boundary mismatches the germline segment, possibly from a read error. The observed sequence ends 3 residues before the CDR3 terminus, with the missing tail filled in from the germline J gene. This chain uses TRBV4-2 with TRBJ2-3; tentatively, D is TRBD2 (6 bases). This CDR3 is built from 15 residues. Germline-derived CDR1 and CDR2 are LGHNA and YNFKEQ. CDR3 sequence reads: CASSQERLWRGTQYF. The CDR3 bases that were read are TGCGCCAGCAGCCAAGAGAGATTGTGGCGGGGTACG.

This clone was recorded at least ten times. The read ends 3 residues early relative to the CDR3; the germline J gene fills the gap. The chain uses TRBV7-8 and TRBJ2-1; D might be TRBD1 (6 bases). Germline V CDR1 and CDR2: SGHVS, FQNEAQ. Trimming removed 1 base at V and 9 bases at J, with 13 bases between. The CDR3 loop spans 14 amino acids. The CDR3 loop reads CASSLGYRAGEQFF. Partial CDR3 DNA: TGTGCCAGCAGCTTAGGCTACAGGGCGGGTGAG.

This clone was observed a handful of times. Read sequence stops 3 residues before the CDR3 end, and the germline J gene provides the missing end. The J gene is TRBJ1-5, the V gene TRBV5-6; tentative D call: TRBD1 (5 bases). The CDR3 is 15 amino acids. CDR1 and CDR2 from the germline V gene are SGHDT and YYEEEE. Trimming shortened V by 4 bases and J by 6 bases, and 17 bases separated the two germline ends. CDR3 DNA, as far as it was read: TGTGCCAGCAGCGCGGGGGGGTTACTGGTTCAGCCC. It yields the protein CASSAGGLLVQP. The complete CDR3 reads CASSAGGLLVQPQHF.

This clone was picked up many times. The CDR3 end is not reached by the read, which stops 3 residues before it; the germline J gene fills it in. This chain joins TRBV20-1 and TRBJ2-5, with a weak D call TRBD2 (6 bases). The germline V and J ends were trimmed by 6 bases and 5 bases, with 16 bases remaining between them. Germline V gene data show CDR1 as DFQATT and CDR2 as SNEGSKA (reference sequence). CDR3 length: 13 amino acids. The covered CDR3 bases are TGCAGTGCCTCGGCCCCGGGGGTGGAGACC. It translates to CSASAPGVET. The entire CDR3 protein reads CSASAPGVETQYF.

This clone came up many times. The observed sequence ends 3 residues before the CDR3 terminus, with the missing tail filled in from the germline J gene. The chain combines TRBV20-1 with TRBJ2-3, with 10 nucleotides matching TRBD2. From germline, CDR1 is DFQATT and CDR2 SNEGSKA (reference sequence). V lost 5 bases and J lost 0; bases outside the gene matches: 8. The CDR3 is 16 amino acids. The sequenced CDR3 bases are TGCAGTGCTGTTCCTATAGCGGGAGGCAGCACAGATACG. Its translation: CSAVPIAGGSTDT. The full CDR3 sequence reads CSAVPIAGGSTDTQYF.

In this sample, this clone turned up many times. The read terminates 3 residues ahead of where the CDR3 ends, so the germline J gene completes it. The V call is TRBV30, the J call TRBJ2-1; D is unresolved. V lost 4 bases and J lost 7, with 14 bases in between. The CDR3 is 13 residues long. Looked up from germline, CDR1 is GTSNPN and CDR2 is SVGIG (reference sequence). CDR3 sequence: CAWNKRAGNEQFF. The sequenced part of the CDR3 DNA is TGTGCCTGGAATAAGCGTGCTGGTAATGAG.

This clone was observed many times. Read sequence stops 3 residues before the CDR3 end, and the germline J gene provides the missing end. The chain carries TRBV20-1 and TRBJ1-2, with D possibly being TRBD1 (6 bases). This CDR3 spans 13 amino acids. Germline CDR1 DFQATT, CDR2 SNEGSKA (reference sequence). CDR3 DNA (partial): TGCAGTGCCCCCGGGACACTCGGTCGAGGC. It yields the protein CSAPGTLGRG. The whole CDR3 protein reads CSAPGTLGRGYTF.

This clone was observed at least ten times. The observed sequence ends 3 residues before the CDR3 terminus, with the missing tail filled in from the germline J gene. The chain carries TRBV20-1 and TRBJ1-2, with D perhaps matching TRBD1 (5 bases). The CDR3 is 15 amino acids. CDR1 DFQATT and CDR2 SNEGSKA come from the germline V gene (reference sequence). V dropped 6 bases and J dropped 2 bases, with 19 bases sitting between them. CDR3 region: CSANGGGGANYGYTF. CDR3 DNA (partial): TGCAGTGCGAACGGGGGGGGTGGAGCAAACTATGGC.

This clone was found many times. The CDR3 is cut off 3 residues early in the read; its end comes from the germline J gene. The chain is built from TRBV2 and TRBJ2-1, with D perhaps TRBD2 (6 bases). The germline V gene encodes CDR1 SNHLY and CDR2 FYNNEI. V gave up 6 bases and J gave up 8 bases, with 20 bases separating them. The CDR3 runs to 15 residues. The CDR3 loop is CASRRTTEEGDEQFF. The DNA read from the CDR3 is TGTGCCAGCAGGAGGACTACCGAGGAGGGCGATGAG.

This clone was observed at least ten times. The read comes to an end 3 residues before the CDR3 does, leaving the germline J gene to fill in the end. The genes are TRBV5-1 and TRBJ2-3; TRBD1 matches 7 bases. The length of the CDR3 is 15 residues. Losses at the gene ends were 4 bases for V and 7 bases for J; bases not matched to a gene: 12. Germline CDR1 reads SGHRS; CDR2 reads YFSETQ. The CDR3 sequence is CASSIPGTGVYTQYF. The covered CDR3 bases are TGCGCCAGCAGCATTCCCGGCACAGGGGTATATACG.

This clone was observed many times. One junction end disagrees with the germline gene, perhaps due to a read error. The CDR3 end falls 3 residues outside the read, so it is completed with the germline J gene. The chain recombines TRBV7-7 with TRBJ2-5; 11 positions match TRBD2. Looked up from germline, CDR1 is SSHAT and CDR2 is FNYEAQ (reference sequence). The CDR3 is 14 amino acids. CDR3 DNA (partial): TGTGCTAGCAGCTTTAGCGGGGGGGCGGAGACC. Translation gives CASSFSGGAET. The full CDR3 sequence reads CASSFSGGAETQYF.

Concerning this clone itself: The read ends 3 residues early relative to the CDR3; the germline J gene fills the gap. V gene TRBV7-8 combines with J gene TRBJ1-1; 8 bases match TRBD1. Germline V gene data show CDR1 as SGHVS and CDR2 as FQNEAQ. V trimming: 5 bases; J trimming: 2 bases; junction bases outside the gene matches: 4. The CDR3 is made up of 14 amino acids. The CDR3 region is CASSLQGANTEAFF. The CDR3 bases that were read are TGTGCCAGCAGCCTGCAGGGGGCTAACACTGAA.

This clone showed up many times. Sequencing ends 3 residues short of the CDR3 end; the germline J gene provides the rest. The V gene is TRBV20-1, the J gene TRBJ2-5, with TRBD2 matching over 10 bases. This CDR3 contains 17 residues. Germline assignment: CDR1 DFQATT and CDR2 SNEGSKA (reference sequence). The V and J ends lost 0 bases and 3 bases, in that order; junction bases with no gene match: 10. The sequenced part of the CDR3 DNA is TGCAGTGCTAGAGAAAACCCCGGACTAGCGGTGGAAGAGACC. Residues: CSARENPGLAVEET. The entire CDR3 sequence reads CSARENPGLAVEETQYF.

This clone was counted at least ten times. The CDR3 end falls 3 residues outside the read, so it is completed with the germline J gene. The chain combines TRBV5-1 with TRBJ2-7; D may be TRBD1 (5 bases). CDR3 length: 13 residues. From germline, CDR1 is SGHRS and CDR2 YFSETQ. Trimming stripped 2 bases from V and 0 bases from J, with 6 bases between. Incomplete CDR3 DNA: TGCGCCAGCAGCTTCGACAGCTCCTACGAG. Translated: CASSFDSSYE. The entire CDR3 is CASSFDSSYEQYF.

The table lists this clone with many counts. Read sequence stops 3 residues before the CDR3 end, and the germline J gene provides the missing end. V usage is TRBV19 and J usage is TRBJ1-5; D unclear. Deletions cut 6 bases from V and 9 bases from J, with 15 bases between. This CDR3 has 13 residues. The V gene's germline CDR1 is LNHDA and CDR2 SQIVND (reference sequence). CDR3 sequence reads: CASSIKERRPQHF. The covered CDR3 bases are TGTGCCAGTAGCATCAAAGAGCGACGGCCC.

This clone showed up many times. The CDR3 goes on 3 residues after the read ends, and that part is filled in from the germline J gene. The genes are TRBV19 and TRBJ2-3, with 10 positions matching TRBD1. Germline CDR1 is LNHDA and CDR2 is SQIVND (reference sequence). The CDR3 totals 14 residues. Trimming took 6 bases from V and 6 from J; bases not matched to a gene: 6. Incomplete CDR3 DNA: TGTGCCAGTAGCACGGGACAGGGGCGGGATACG. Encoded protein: CASSTGQGRDT. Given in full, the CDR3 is CASSTGQGRDTQYF.

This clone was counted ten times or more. The covered CDR3 bases are TGTGCCAGTACCCCGGACAGGAGCTCCTATAATTCACCC. Translating gives CASTPDRSSYNSP. The whole CDR3 sequence reads CASTPDRSSYNSPLHF. The chain has TRBV19 and TRBJ1-6; 7 bases match TRBD1. The CDR3 end lies 3 residues beyond the end of the read and is filled in from the germline J gene. Germline CDR1 LNHDA, CDR2 SQIVND (reference sequence). J gave up 0 bases and V 7 bases, and 6 bases lay outside the gene matches. CDR3 length equals 16 residues.

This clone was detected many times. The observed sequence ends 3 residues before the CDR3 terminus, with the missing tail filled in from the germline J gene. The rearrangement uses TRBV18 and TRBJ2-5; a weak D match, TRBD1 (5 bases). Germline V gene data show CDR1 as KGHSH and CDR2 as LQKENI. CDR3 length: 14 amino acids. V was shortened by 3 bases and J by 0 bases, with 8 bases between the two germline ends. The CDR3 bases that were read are TGTGCCAGCTCACCGGGGCGGAACCAAGAGACC. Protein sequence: CASSPGRNQET. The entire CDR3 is CASSPGRNQETQYF. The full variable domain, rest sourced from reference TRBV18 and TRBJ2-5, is NAGVMQNPRHLVRRRGQEARLRCSPMKGHSHVYWYRQLPEEGLKFMVYLQKENIIDESGMPKERFSAEFPKEGPSILRIQQVVRGDSAAYFCASSPGRNQETQYFGPGTRLLVL.

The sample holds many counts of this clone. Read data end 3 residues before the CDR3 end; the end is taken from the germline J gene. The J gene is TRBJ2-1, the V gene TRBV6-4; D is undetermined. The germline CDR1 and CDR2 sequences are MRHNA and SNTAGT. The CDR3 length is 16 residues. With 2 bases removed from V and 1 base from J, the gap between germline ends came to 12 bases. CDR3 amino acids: CASSDDWRRSYNEQFF. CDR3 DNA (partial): TGTGCCAGCAGTGACGACTGGCGTAGGTCCTACAATGAG.

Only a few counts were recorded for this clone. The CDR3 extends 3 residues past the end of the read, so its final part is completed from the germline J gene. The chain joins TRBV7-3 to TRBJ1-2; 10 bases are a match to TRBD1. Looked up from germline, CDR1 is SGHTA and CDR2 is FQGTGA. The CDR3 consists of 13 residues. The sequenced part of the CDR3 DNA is TGTGCCAGCGGGACAGGGGACTACAATGAC. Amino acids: CASGTGDYND. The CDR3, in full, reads CASGTGDYNDYTF.

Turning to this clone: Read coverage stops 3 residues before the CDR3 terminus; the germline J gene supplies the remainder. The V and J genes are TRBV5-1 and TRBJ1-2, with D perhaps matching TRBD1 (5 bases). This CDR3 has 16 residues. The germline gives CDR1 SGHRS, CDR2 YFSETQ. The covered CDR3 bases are TGCGCCAGCAGCTTTAGCGGGGCCCCCCCAACAGATACC. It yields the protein CASSFSGAPPTDT. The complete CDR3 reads CASSFSGAPPTDTYTF.

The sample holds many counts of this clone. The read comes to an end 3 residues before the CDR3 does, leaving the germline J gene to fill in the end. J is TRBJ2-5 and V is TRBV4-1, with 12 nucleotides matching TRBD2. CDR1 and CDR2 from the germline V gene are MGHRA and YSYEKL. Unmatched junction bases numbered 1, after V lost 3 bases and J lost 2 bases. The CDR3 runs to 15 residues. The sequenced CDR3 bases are TGCGCCAGCAGCCACACTAGCGGGAGGCAAGAGACC. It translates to CASSHTSGRQET. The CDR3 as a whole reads CASSHTSGRQETQYF.

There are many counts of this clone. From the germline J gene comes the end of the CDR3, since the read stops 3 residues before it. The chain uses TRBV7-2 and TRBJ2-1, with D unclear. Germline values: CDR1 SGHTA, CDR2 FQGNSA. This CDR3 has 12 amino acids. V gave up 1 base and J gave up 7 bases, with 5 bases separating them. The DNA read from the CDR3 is TGTGCCAGCAGCTTAGATAGAAATGAG. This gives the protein CASSLDRNE. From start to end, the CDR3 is CASSLDRNEQFF. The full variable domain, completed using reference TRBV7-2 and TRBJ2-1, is GAGVSQSPSNKVTEKGKDVELRCDPISGHTALYWYRQSLGQGLEFLIYFQGNSAPDKSGLPSDRFSAERTGGSVSTLTIQRTQQEDSAVYLCASSLDRNEQFFGPGTRLTVL.

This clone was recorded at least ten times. CDR3 region: CASSLGQMTPLHF. CDR3 bases read: TGTGCCAGTAGCCTGGGACAGATGACACCC. The rearrangement joins TRBV19 to TRBJ1-6; 7 bases map to TRBD1. The read terminates 3 residues before the CDR3 end, so the remaining end is supplied by the germline J gene. The CDR3 covers 13 residues. V was pared by 6 bases and J by 11 bases, with 7 bases of the junction left unmatched. CDR1 and CDR2 (germline): LNHDA, SQIVND (reference sequence).

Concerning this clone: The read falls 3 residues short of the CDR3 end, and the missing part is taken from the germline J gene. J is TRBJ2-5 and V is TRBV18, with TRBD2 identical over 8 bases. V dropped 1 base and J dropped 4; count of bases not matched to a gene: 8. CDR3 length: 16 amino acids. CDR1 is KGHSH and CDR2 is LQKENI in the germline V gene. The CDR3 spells CASSPQGLDPSETQYF. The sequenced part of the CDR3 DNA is TGTGCCAGCTCACCACAGGGACTAGACCCATCAGAGACC. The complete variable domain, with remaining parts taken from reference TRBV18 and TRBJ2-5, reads NAGVMQNPRHLVRRRGQEARLRCSPMKGHSHVYWYRQLPEEGLKFMVYLQKENIIDESGMPKERFSAEFPKEGPSILRIQQVVRGDSAAYFCASSPQGLDPSETQYFGPGTRLLVL.

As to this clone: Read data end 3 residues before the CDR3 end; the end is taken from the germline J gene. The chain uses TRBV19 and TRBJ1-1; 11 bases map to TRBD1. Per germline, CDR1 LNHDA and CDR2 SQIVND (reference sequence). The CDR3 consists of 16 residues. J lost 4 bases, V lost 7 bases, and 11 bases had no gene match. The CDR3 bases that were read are TGTGCCAGTACCATCCAAGGACAGGGGGCGCGCACTGAA. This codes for CASTIQGQGARTE. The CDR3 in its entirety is CASTIQGQGARTEAFF. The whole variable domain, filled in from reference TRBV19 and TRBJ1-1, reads DGGITQSPKYLFRKEGQNVTLSCEQNLNHDAMYWYRQDPGQGLRLIYYSQIVNDFQKGDIAEGYSVSREKKESFPLTVTSAQKNPTAFYLCASTIQGQGARTEAFFGQGTRLTVV.

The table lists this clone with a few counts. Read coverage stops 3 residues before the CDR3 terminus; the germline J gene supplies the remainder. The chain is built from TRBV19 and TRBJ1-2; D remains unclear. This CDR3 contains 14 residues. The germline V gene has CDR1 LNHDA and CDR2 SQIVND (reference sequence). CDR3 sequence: CASSILAGAYDYTF. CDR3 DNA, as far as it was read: TGTGCCAGTAGTATACTAGCGGGAGCCTACGAC.